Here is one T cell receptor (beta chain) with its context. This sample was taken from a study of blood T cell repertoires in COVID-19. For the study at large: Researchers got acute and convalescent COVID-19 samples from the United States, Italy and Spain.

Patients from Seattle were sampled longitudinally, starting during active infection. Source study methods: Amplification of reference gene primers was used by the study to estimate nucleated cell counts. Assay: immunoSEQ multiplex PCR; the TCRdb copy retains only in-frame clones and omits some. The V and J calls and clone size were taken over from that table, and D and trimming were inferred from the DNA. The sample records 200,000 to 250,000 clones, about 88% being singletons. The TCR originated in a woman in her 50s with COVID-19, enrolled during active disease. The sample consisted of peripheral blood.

The CDR3 DNA reads TGTGCCAGCAGCCAACTACAGGGAGGGGTTTTCGAGCAGTACTTC. Translated, it gives CASSQLQGGVFEQYF. The chain couples TRBV27 to TRBJ2-7; tentative D call: TRBD2 (7 bases). This CDR3 region has 15 residues. Germline loops: CDR1 MNHEY, CDR2 SMNVEV (reference sequence). Trimming pared 6 bases from V and 6 bases from J, leaving 21 bases between.